The sequence of this T cell receptor (beta chain) was determined in a study of T cell responses to AZD1222 COVID-19 vaccine. As regards this clone: Antigen specificity is unknown.

The study, taken as a whole, reports: Spike-specific TCR breadth and depth both grew after two AZD1222 doses. White British donors predominated, females outnumbered males, and clonal diversity was possibly underestimated. Reportedly, nearly half of unique spike TCRs recognized epitopes outside B.1.351/B.1.1.7 mutations.

Generated by immunoSEQ multiplex PCR, the TCRdb table keeps only in-frame clones and is missing some. The sample lists approximately 89,000 clones, 90% occurring once. The TCR originated in an adult who received the AZD1222 COVID-19 vaccine. The sequencing used peripheral blood, collected 28 days after the second AZD1222 dose.

The chain's CDR3 is CASGIGQAYTYEQYF. The CDR3 nucleotides read TGTGCCAGCGGAATTGGACAGGCATATACCTACGAGCAGTACTTC. The chain recombines TRBV27 with TRBJ2-7; 7 bases are shared with TRBD1. This CDR3 comprises 15 residues. Germline values: CDR1 MNHEY, CDR2 SMNVEV (reference sequence). The junction had 12 bases not matched to a gene; V was cut back by 8 bases and J by 2 bases.